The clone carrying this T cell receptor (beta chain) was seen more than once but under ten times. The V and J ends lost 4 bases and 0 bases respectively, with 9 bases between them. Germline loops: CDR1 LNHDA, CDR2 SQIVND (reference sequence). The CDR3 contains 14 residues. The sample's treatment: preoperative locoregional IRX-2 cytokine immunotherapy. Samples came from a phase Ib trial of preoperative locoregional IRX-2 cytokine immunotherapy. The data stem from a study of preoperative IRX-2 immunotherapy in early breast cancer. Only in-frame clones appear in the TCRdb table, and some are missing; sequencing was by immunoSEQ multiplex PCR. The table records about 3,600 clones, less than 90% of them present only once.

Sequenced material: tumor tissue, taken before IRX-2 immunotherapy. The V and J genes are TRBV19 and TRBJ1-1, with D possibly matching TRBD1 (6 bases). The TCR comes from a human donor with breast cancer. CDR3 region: CASSTRTVNTEAFF. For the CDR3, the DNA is TGTGCCAGTAGTACTCGGACAGTGAACACTGAAGCTTTCTTT. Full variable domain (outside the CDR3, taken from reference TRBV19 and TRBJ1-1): DGGITQSPKYLFRKEGQNVTLSCEQNLNHDAMYWYRQDPGQGLRLIYYSQIVNDFQKGDIAEGYSVSREKKESFPLTVTSAQKNPTAFYLCASSTRTVNTEAFFGQGTRLTVV.